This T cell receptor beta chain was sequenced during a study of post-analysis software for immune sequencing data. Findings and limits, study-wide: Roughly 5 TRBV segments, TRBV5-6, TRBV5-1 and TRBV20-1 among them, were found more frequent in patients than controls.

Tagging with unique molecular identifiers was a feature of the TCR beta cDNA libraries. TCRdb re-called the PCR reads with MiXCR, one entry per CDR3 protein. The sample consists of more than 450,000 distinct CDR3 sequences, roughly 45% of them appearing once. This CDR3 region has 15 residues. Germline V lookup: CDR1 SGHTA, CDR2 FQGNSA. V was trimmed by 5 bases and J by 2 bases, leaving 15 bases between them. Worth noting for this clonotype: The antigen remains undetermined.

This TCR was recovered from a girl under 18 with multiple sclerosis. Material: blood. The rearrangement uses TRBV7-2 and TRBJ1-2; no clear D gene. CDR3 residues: CASSRFARTNYGYTF. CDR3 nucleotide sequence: TGTGCCAGCAGCCGTTTCGCCAGGACCAACTATGGCTACACCTTC. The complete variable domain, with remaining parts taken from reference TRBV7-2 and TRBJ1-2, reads GAGVSQSPSNKVTEKGKDVELRCDPISGHTALYWYRQSLGQGLEFLIYFQGNSAPDKSGLPSDRFSAERTGGSVSTLTIQRTQQEDSAVYLCASSRFARTNYGYTFGSGTRLTVV.